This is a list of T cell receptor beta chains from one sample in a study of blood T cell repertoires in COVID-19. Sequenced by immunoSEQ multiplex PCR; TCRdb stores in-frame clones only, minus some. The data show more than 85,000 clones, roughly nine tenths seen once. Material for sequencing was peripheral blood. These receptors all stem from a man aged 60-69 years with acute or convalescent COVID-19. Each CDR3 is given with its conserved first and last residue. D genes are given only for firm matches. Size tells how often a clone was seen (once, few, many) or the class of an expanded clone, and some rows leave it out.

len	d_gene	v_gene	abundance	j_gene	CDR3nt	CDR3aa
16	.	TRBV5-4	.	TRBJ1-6	TGTGCCAGCAGCCCCGGGGGGGGTTCCTATAATTCACCCCTCCACTTT	CASSPGGGSYNSPLHF
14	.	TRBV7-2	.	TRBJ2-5	TGTGCCAGCAGCTTAATACAGGGACAAGAGACCCAGTACTTC	CASSLIQGQETQYF
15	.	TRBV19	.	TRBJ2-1	TGTGCCAGTAGTATCACCGGGGGCTCCTACAATGAGCAGTTCTTC	CASSITGGSYNEQFF
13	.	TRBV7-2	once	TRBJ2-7	TGTGCCAGCAGCTTCGGGACTGACTACGAGCAGTACTTC	CASSFGTDYEQYF
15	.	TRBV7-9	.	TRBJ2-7	TGTGCCAGCAGACCGACGCAGGGGTGGACTAGCGAGCAGTACTTC	CASRPTQGWTSEQYF
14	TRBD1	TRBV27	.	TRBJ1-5	TGTGCCAGCAGTTCCGGACAGGGAAATCAGCCCCAGCATTTT	CASSSGQGNQPQHF
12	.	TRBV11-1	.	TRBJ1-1	TGTGCCAGCAGCCCAGCGGTGGGTGAAGCTTTCTTT	CASSPAVGEAFF
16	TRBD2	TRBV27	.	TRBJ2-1	TGTGCCAGCAGTTTATTAGGCGGGAGCTTGGTTAATGAGCAGTTCTTC	CASSLLGGSLVNEQFF
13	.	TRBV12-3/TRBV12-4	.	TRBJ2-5	TGTGCCAGCAGCACAGGATTCGGAGAGACCCAGTACTTC	CASSTGFGETQYF
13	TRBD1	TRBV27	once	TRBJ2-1	TGTGCCAGCAGTTGGGACAGTGTCGATGAGCAGTTCTTC	CASSWDSVDEQFF
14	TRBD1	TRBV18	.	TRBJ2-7	TGTGCCAGCTCACCTCCGGGACAGGGCTACGAGCAGTACTTC	CASSPPGQGYEQYF
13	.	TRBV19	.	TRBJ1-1	TGTGCCAGTAGTACAAAGAGAAACACTGAAGCTTTCTTT	CASSTKRNTEAFF
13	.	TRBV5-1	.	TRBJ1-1	TGCGCCAGCAGCCAGACAGTAAACACTGAAGCTTTCTTT	CASSQTVNTEAFF
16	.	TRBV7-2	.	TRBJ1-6	TGTGCCAGCAGCTTGAGTGGGGGGTCCTATAATTCACCCCTCCACTTT	CASSLSGGSYNSPLHF
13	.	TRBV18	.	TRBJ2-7	TGTGCCAGCTCACCGGGCTCCTTTGTCGAGCAGTACTTC	CASSPGSFVEQYF
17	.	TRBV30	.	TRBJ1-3	TGTGCCTGGAGTGTACTGTGGGGCAGCGAAGTTGGAAACACCATATATTTT	CAWSVLWGSEVGNTIYF
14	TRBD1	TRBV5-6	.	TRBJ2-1	TGTGCCAGCAGCGAGGACAGGGGGTACAATGAGCAGTTCTTC	CASSEDRGYNEQFF
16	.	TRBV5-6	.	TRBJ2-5	TGTGCCAGCAGCGAAATGGGCCAGGGGCCTCGGGAGACCCAGTACTTC	CASSEMGQGPRETQYF
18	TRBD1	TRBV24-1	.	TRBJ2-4	TGTGCCACCAGTGATTCAACCCTCGACGACAGGGCTGGAAACATTCAGTACTTC	CATSDSTLDDRAGNIQYF
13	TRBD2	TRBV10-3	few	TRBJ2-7	TGTGCCACCTTACTAGCGGGGACCTACGAGCAGTACTTC	CATLLAGTYEQYF
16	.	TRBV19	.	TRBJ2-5	TGTGCCAGTAGTATACGTTGGGGCAGGAGGGAAGAGACCCAGTACTTC	CASSIRWGRREETQYF
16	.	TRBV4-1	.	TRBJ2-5	TGCGCCAGCAGCCCTCAGCCCGGGACTGTGCGAGAGACCCAGTACTTC	CASSPQPGTVRETQYF
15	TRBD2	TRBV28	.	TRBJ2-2	TGTGCCAGCAGACTAGCGGGAGGTCGGACCGGGGAGCTGTTTTTT	CASRLAGGRTGELFF
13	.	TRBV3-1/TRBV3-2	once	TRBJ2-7	TGTGCCAGCAGCCAAGGGCGGGGCACCGAGCAGTACTTC	CASSQGRGTEQYF
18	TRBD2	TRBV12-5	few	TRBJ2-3	TGTGCTAGTGCCGCCGTTATTGGACTAGCCCCCGGCACAGATACGCAGTATTTT	CASAAVIGLAPGTDTQYF
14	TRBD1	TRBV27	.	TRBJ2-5	TGTGCCAGCAGTCCCGAGGACAGGGAAGAGACCCAGTACTTC	CASSPEDREETQYF
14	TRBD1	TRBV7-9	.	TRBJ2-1	TGTGCCAGCAGCTTAACAGGGGTTGTCCATGAGCAGTTCTTC	CASSLTGVVHEQFF
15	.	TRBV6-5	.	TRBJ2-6	TGTGCCAGCAGTCGAGACAGTTCTGGGGCCAACGTCCTGACTTTC	CASSRDSSGANVLTF
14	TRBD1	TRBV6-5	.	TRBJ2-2	TGTGCCAGCCGGACAGGGGTGAACACCGGGGAGCTGTTTTTT	CASRTGVNTGELFF
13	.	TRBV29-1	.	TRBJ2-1	TGCAGCGTTGAAAGGCTAGCTGTGGGGGAGCAGTTCTTC	CSVERLAVGEQFF
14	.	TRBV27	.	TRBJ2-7	TGTGCCAGCCAGGACAGCATCTCCTCCTACGAGCAGTACTTC	CASQDSISSYEQYF
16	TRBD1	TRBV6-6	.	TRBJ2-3	TGTGCCAGCAGTTACTCACCAGGGGGCTGGGCAGATACGCAGTATTTT	CASSYSPGGWADTQYF
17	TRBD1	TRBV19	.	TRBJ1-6	TGTGCCAGTAGTATAGCGGCAGGGGGCTCCTATAATTCACCCCTCCACTTT	CASSIAAGGSYNSPLHF
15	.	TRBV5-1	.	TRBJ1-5	TGCGCCAGCAGGCCGAGCGCCATCGACAATCAGCCCCAGCATTTT	CASRPSAIDNQPQHF
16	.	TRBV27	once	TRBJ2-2	TGTGCCAGCAGTTTATCCCCAGGGGTGGGAACCGGGGAGCTGTTTTTT	CASSLSPGVGTGELFF
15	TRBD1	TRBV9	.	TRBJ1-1	TGTGCCAGCAGCTCCAGGGACAGGGAGAACACTGAAGCTTTCTTT	CASSSRDRENTEAFF
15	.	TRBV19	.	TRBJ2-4	TGTGCCAGTAAGGCCAAAACGGGGGACCTAAACATTCAGTACTTC	CASKAKTGDLNIQYF
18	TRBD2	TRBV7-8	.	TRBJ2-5	TGTGCCAGCAGCCGTAGGAAATCTGCGGGAGGGCCGAGAGAGACCCAGTACTTC	CASSRRKSAGGPRETQYF
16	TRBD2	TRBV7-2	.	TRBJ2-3	TGTGCCAGCAGCAGCCGGACTAGCGGGAGGACAGATACGCAGTATTTT	CASSSRTSGRTDTQYF
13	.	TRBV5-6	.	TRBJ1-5	TGTGCCAGCAGCTCCCACCGGGGTCAGCCCCAGCATTTT	CASSSHRGQPQHF
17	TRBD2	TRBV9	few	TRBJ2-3	TGTGCCAGCAGCGTATCTCCAGGCGGACTAGCGGGGGATACGCAGTATTTT	CASSVSPGGLAGDTQYF
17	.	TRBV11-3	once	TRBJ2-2	TGTGCCAGCAGCCCAACTAGCATCAGGTTCAACACCGGGGAGCTGTTTTTT	CASSPTSIRFNTGELFF
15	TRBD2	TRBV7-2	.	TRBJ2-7	TGTGCCAGCAGCTTATTAGCGGGAGGGCCCCACGAGCAGTACTTC	CASSLLAGGPHEQYF
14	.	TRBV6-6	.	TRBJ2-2	TGTGCCAGCAGGTTTACAGGGTATGACGGGGAGCTGTTTTTT	CASRFTGYDGELFF
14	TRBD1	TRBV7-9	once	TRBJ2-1	TGTGCCAGCAGCTTAGGTGGGACAGGGAGTGAGCAGTTCTTC	CASSLGGTGSEQFF
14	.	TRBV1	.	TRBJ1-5	TGCACCAGCAGCCCAATGAAAACACCTCAGCCCCAGCATTTT	CTSSPMKTPQPQHF